This T cell receptor beta chain was sequenced in a study of early T cells in non-severe SARS-CoV-2 infection. Study-level information: Chains from this unsorted whole-blood bulk RNA could not be paired.

This clonotype occurred a few times. No antigen is known for it. Whole-study results and caveats: Anti-spike CD8 responses were favored in VDJdb matching, and private and CD4 specificities were missed.

Researchers tagged individual cDNA molecules with unique molecular identifiers. TCRdb re-derived calls from the 5' RACE reads in MiXCR, one entry per CDR3 protein. The sample contains about 30,000 distinct CDR3 sequences, about 5% of which appear only once. The CDR3 is 15 residues long. Germline CDR1 reads MNHEY; CDR2 reads SVGEGT. The germline V and J ends were trimmed by 4 bases and 1 base, with 12 bases remaining between them. This receptor was identified in an adult who was a healthcare worker with PCR-confirmed SARS-CoV-2 infection or an uninfected control (not recorded which). This chain joins TRBV6-2 or TRBV6-3 and TRBJ2-3, with D hard to call. Sequences were obtained from whole blood. The DNA for the CDR3 is TGTGCCAGCAGTTTGAGGCTGGTCGGCACAGATACGCAGTATTTT. Encoded protein: CASSLRLVGTDTQYF.